This TCR beta chain was sequenced during a study of T-cell reconstitution after alpha-beta-depleted transplantation in children. The germline CDR1 and CDR2 sequences are LGHDT and YNNKEL (reference sequence). After removal of 4 bases from V and 9 bases from J, the junction contained 9 bases not matched to a gene. There are 16 residues in the CDR3. Unique molecular identifiers were incorporated when the TCRbeta library was constructed. From the PCR reads, TCRdb called clonotypes with MiXCR, one entry per CDR3 protein. Found here are hundreds of thousands of distinct CDR3 sequences, roughly 10% of them singletons; the top ten hold less than 5%.

Sequences were derived from PBMCs from the stem cell graft donor, sampled from the stem cell graft. The TCR sequence derives from a human donor who donated a stem cell graft to a child with acute myeloid leukemia. The chain is built from TRBV3-1 and TRBJ2-1; TRBD2 matches 13 bases. The CDR3 bases are TGTGCCAGCAGCCTCCCGAGGACTAGCGGGAGAGGTGAGCAGTTCTTC. Protein product: CASSLPRTSGRGEQFF.